Sequencing of this T cell receptor (beta chain) was carried out in a study of blood T cell repertoires in COVID-19. As for the study in general: Samples taken during acute and convalescent COVID-19 were collected in the United States, Italy and Spain. Sources were T cells, B-cell-depleted T cells, or PBMCs; the material itself was cDNA or gDNA.

This table comes from immunoSEQ multiplex PCR, and its TCRdb copy is limited to in-frame clones, with some not included. Among some 100,000 clones, roughly 92% were seen once, and the ten largest hold roughly 5%. CDR3 size: 16 residues. Germline V lookup: CDR1 KGHSH, CDR2 LQKENI. Trimming at V came to 0 bases and at J to 4 bases, leaving 4 bases not matched to a gene. The chain is built from TRBV18 and TRBJ2-7; 12 nucleotides agree with TRBD2. Source material: peripheral blood. The TCR originated in a man in his 70s with acute or convalescent COVID-19. The chain's CDR3 is CASSPPTSGGNYEQYF. The CDR3 DNA sequence: TGTGCCAGCTCACCACCGACTAGCGGGGGTAATTACGAGCAGTACTTC.